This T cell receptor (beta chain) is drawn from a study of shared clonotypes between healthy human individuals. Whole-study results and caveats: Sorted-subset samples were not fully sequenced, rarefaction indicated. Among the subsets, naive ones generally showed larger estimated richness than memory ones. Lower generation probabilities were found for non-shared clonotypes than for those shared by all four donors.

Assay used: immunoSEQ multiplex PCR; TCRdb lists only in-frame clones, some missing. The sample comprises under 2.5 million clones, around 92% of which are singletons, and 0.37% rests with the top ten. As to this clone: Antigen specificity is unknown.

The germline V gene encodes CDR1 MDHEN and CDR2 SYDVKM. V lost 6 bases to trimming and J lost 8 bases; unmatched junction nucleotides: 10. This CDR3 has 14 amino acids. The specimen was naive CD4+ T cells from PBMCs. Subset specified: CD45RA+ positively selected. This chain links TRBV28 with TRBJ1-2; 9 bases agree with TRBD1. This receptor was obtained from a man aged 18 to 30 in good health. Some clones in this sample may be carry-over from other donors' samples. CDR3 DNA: TGTGCCAGCAGAACAACAGGGGGCCCTTGGGGCTACACCTTC. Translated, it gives CASRTTGGPWGYTF.